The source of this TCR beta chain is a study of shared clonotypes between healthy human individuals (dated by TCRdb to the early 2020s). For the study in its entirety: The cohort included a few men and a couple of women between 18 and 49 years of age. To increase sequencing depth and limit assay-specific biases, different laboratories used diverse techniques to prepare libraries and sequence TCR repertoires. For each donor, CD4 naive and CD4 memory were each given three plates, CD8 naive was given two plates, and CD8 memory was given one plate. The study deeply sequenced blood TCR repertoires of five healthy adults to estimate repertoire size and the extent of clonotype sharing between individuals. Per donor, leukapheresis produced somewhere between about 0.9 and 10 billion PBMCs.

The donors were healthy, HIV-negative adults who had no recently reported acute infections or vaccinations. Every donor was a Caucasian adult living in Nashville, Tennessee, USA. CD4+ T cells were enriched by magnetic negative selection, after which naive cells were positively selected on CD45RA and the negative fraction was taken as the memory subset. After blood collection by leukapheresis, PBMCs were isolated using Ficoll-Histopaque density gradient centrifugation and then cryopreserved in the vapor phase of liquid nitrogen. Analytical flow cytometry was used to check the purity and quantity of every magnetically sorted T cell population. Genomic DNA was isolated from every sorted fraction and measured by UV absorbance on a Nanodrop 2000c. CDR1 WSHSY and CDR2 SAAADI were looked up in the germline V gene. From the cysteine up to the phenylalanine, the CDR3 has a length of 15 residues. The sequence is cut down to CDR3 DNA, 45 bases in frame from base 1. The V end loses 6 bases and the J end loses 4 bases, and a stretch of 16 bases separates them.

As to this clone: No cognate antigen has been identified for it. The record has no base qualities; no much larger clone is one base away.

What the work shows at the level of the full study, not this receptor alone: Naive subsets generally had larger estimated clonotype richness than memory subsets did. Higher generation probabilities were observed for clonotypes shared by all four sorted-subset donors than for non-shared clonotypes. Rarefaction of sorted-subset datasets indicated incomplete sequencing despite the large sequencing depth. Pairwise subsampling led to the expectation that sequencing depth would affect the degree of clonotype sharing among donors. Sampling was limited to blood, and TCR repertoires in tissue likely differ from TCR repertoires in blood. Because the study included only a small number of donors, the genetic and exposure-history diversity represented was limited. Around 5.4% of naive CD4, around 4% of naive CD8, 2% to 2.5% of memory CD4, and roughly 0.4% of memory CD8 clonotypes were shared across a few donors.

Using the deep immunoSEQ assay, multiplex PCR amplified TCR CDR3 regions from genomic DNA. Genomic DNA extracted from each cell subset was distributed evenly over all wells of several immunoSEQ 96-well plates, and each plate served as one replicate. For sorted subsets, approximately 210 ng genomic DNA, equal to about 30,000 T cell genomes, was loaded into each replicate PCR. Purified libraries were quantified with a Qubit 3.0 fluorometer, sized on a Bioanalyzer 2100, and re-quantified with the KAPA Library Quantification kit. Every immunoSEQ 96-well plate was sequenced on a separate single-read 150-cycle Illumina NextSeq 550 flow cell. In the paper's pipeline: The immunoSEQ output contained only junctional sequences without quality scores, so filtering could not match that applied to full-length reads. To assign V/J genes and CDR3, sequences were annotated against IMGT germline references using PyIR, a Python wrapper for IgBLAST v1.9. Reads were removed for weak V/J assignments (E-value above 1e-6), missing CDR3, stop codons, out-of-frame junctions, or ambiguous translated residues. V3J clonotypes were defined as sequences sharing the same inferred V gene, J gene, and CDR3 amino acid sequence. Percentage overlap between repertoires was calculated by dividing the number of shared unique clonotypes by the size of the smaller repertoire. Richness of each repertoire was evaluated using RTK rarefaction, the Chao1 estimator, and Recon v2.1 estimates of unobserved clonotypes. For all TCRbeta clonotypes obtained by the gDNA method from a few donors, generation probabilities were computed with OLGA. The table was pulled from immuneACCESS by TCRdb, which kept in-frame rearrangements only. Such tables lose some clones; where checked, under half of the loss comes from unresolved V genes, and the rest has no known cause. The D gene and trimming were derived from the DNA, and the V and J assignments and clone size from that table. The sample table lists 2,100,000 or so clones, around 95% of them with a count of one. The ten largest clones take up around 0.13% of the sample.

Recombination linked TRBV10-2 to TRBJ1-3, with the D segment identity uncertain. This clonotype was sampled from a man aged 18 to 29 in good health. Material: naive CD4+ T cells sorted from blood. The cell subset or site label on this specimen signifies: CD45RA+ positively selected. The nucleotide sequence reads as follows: TGCGCCAGCAGACCGACATCCGAGAGAGGAAACACCATATATTTT. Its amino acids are CASRPTSERGNTIYF.